A selection of T cell receptor beta chains follows, all from one sample in a study of radiation and T cells in renal cell carcinoma. The repertoire was sequenced with immunoSEQ multiplex PCR; TCRdb's copy has only in-frame clones and lacks some. The sample has over 85,000 clones; over 80% are singletons. The sequencing used blood, collected from a patient whose treatment included radiotherapy and nephrectomy. Every receptor here comes from a man aged 50-60 years with renal cell carcinoma. Each CDR3 is given with its conserved first and last residue. Each record gives: D gene, V gene, J gene, clone size, CDR3 DNA, CDR3 protein. A D gene is named only where the DNA matches it firmly. The size field is filled for only some rows; it gives once, few, many or a size class.

D: TRBD1
V: TRBV19
J: TRBJ2-7
size: -
DNA: TGTGCCAGTAGTGTCGGGACAGGGAGCTCCTACGAGCAGTACTTC
CDR3: CASSVGTGSSYEQYF

D: -
V: TRBV7-3
J: TRBJ2-1
size: few
DNA: TGTGCCAGCAGCTTTAAGGGGGGCAATGAGCAGTTCTTC
CDR3: CASSFKGGNEQFF

D: -
V: TRBV5-1
J: TRBJ2-1
size: -
DNA: TGCGCCAGCAGCTTTGGCTTTGGGCAGTTCTTC
CDR3: CASSFGFGQFF

D: TRBD2
V: TRBV30
J: TRBJ2-3
size: -
DNA: TGTGCCTGGAGTTTCCCCGGACTAGCGGGAGGTATGCAGTATTTT
CDR3: CAWSFPGLAGGMQYF

D: TRBD1
V: TRBV10-3
J: TRBJ2-3
size: -
DNA: TGTGCCATCAGTCCCGGGACAGGGGAAACAGATACGCAGTATTTT
CDR3: CAISPGTGETDTQYF

D: TRBD1
V: TRBV5-6
J: TRBJ1-3
size: -
DNA: TGTGCCAGCATCCTGAGGGCAGGGGGCGCAGGAAACACCATATATTTT
CDR3: CASILRAGGAGNTIYF

D: -
V: TRBV5-1
J: TRBJ2-3
size: -
DNA: TGCGCCAGCAGCTTGGCCGGGATAGCGGCACTCACAGATACGCAGTATTTT
CDR3: CASSLAGIAALTDTQYF

D: -
V: TRBV2
J: TRBJ2-7
size: -
DNA: TGTGCCAGCAGGACCCCCGAAGGGAAATCGTCCTACGAGCAGTACTTC
CDR3: CASRTPEGKSSYEQYF

D: -
V: TRBV30
J: TRBJ1-5
size: -
DNA: TGTGCCTGGAGTCCTCCGGGGCCGATCCTCCGTCGTCAGCCCCAGCATTTT
CDR3: CAWSPPGPILRRQPQHF

D: TRBD1
V: TRBV30
J: TRBJ2-7
size: -
DNA: TGTGCCTGGACGTTCGGAACAGGGGGCGGGTACGAGCAGTACTTC
CDR3: CAWTFGTGGGYEQYF

D: -
V: TRBV27
J: TRBJ1-1
size: -
DNA: TGTGCCAGCAGGAGGACAATGAACACTGAAGCTTTCTTT
CDR3: CASRRTMNTEAFF

D: -
V: TRBV5-1
J: TRBJ2-3
size: -
DNA: TGCGCCAGCAGCTTGGACCCGAGCACAGATACGCAGTATTTT
CDR3: CASSLDPSTDTQYF

D: -
V: TRBV27
J: TRBJ1-5
size: once
DNA: TGTGCCAGCAGTCGCGGTGTCAATCAGCCCCAGCATTTT
CDR3: CASSRGVNQPQHF

D: TRBD1
V: TRBV6-5
J: TRBJ1-1
size: once
DNA: TGTGCCAGCAGTTACGGGGGACAGCGAACTGAAGCTTTCTTT
CDR3: CASSYGGQRTEAFF

D: -
V: TRBV28
J: TRBJ1-2
size: -
DNA: TGTGCCAGCAGTTTCCCGCAGGGAACTAACTATGGCTACACCTTC
CDR3: CASSFPQGTNYGYTF

D: -
V: TRBV19
J: TRBJ1-1
size: few
DNA: TGTGCCAGTAGTCCCAGGGAGGGCGGTGAAGCTTTCTTT
CDR3: CASSPREGGEAFF

D: -
V: TRBV9
J: TRBJ2-1
size: -
DNA: TGTGCCAGCAGCGTATTGTACGATGGTGAGCAGTTCTTC
CDR3: CASSVLYDGEQFF

D: -
V: TRBV28
J: TRBJ2-5
size: -
DNA: TGTGCCAGCAGTTTATATATCCCGCAGGGTGGGCAAGAGACCCAGTACTTC
CDR3: CASSLYIPQGGQETQYF

D: -
V: TRBV5-1
J: TRBJ2-5
size: -
DNA: TGCGCCAGCAGCTTGGACAGGGTTGGGGAGACCCAGTACTTC
CDR3: CASSLDRVGETQYF

D: TRBD2
V: TRBV7-2
J: TRBJ2-3
size: -
DNA: TGTGCCAGCAGCTTAGGTGGGGCGGAGCGGGGAGGCACAGATACGCAGTATTTT
CDR3: CASSLGGAERGGTDTQYF

D: -
V: TRBV2
J: TRBJ2-5
size: -
DNA: TGTGCCAGCAAGGGGGAAGAGACCCAGTACTTC
CDR3: CASKGEETQYF

D: TRBD2
V: TRBV7-3
J: TRBJ2-3
size: -
DNA: TGTGCCAGCAGCTTAGGACTAGCAGGGGATACGCAGTATTTT
CDR3: CASSLGLAGDTQYF

D: TRBD1
V: TRBV30
J: TRBJ1-3
size: -
DNA: TGTGCCTGGAGACTGACAGGGTCAGGAAACACCATATATTTT
CDR3: CAWRLTGSGNTIYF

D: TRBD2
V: TRBV10-3
J: TRBJ2-3
size: -
DNA: TGTGCCATCACTAGAGGGACTAGCGGGGGGAGCACAGATACGCAGTATTTT
CDR3: CAITRGTSGGSTDTQYF